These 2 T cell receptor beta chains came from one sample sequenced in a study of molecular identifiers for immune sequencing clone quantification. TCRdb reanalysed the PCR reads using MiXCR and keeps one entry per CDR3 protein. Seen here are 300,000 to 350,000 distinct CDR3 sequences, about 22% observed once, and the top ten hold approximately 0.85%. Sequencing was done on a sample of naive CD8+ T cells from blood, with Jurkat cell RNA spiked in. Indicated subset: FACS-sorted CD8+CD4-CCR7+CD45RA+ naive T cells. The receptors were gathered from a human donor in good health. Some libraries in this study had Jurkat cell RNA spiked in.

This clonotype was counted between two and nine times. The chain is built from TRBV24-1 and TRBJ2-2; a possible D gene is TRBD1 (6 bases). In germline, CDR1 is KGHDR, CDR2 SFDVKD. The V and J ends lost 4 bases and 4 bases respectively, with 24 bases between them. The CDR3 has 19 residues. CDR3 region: CATSEEDSLRPYATGELFF. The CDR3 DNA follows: TGTGCCACCAGTGAAGAGGACAGCCTCCGACCCTATGCCACCGGGGAGCTGTTTTTT.

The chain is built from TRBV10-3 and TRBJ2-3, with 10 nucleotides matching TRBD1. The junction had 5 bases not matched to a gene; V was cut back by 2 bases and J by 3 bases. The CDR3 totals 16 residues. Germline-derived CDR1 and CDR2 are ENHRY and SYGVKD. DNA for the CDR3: TGTGCCATCAGTGAGACTACGGACAGGGGGACAGATACGCAGTATTTT. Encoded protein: CAISETTDRGTDTQYF.